This T cell receptor (beta chain) was recorded in a study of T cell repertoires in cytomegalovirus infection. Looking at the study overall: Indications came from public TCR beta signatures; they pointed to CMV infection and to a matching HLA type. Broader study findings: The study identified carriers of CMV plus the relevant HLA from cumulative public TCR beta family frequency.

On this clonotype: Its specificity is unknown. Being one base from a much bigger clone, this may be a read error.

TCRdb analysed the reads with MiXCR anew, one entry per CDR3 protein. The table records 800,000 to 950,000 distinct CDR3 sequences, 32% of them present only once. This TCR came from a human donor in good health (CMV status not recorded). Some clones in this sample may be carry-over from other donors' samples. Sequencing used cultured CD8+ T cells from PBMCs, obtained from culture after CMV antigen stimulation.

The CDR3 loop is CASSSGQDPTYEQYF. In nucleotides, the CDR3 is TGTGCCAGCAGTTCCGGACAGGACCCGACCTACGAGCAGTACTTC. The gene calls are TRBV7-2 and TRBJ2-7; 7 nucleotides align to TRBD1. V lost 6 bases, J lost 2 bases, and 10 bases stayed unmatched. The germline V gene has CDR1 SGHTA and CDR2 FQGNSA. The CDR3 length is 15 residues.